A selection of T cell receptor beta chains follows, all from one sample in a study of T cell changes during pregnancy in multiple sclerosis. Sequencing was performed with immunoSEQ multiplex PCR; in TCRdb, only in-frame clones are kept and a portion is missing. The profile shows under 60,000 clones, about 92% of them singletons. The material sequenced was CD4+ T cells from peripheral blood mononuclear cells, taken after pregnancy. Receptors were obtained from a female donor with multiple sclerosis, enrolled in a pregnancy study. The CDR3 runs from the conserved cysteine through the conserved F or W. The D gene is left open where the match is weak. Clone size is not always given. Where it is, it says once, few, many or a class for expanded clones.

D gene	V gene	clone size	J gene	CDR3 DNA	CDR3 protein
TRBD1	TRBV30	.	TRBJ1-2	TGTGCCTGGAGTGTACTGCAGGGGGCATATGGTGGCTACACCTTC	CAWSVLQGAYGGYTF
.	TRBV30	once	TRBJ2-7	TGTGCCTGGAATCAGGGCAACTACGAGCAGTACTTC	CAWNQGNYEQYF
.	TRBV5-1	.	TRBJ1-1	TGCGCCAGCAGCAACAGGAACACTGAAGCTTTCTTT	CASSNRNTEAFF
TRBD1	TRBV7-8	.	TRBJ1-2	TGTGCCAGCAGCTTAGTGCGGGACAGGGGGAGCTATGGCTACACCTTC	CASSLVRDRGSYGYTF
.	TRBV18	once	TRBJ2-3	TGTGCCAGCTCCCAGTCAGATACGCAGTATTTT	CASSQSDTQYF
TRBD1	TRBV7-9	.	TRBJ2-7	TGTGCCAGCAGCTTTCCGCGGACAGGGGCCCGTATCGAGCAGTACTTC	CASSFPRTGARIEQYF
.	TRBV19	.	TRBJ1-6	TGTGCCAGTAGTATAGGGCCGGGACTCCCTTCACCCCTCCACTTT	CASSIGPGLPSPLHF
.	TRBV7-3	.	TRBJ1-1	TGTGCCAGCAGCTCCATCGGGGGGACTGAAGCTTTCTTT	CASSSIGGTEAFF
.	TRBV7-9	once	TRBJ1-3	TGTGCCAGCAGCCCACTTCGAGGACAGAGATTTGGAAACACCATATATTTT	CASSPLRGQRFGNTIYF
.	TRBV18	.	TRBJ1-2	TGTGCCAGCTCACCACCGGTGACAGGACCTAACTATGGCTACACCTTC	CASSPPVTGPNYGYTF
TRBD1	TRBV30	.	TRBJ2-2	TGTGCCTGTAGGGGACAGCCAAACACCGGGGAGCTGTTTTTT	CACRGQPNTGELFF